This T cell receptor (beta chain) was sequenced in a study of blood T cell repertoires in COVID-19. Whole-study context: Acute-phase and convalescent COVID-19 samples originated in the United States, Italy and Spain.

Trimming stripped 8 bases from V and 6 bases from J, with 20 bases between. The CDR3 is 14 amino acids. CDR1 and CDR2 from the germline V gene are LNHDA and SQIVND (reference sequence). The assay was immunoSEQ multiplex PCR, and TCRdb's table has in-frame clones only and misses some. This sample has 130,000 or so clones; about 91% occur once, and the top ten carry about 1.5%. J is TRBJ2-7 and V is TRBV19; unclear D gene. The sample taken for sequencing was peripheral blood. The sequence derives from a woman aged 55-70 years with acute or convalescent COVID-19. The CDR3 sequence: CASSSGPDPGEQYF. CDR3 nucleotides: TGTGCCAGTTCCTCCGGCCCAGACCCGGGCGAGCAGTACTTC.